This record covers a single T cell receptor (beta chain). Antigen specificity is unknown. The entry originates in a study of tumor-infiltrating lymphocytes in primary liver carcinoma. Turning to the study itself: Tumors were staged T1-T3 N0M0 and measured about 4 to 11 cm across. Broader study findings: Reduced overlap was seen in tumor-adjacent and tumor-blood pairs versus tumor region pairs. Against blood, tumors held a significantly higher top-250-clone fraction (p = 0.039). Samples were bulk unsorted, so CD4+ and CD8+ repertoires were not compared.

Total RNA (roughly 550 ng) served as template for TCR beta cDNA synthesis primed by a constant-region primer. Modified slightly, ARM-PCR produced TCR beta libraries over three nested multiplex PCR rounds. Each of the first two PCR rounds ran approximately 10 cycles with TRBV1-TRBV30 forward and C-beta reverse primers. MiXCR was run by TCRdb on the multiplex PCR reads, yielding one entry per CDR3 protein. The sample includes hundreds of thousands of distinct CDR3 sequences, 58% seen only once; the top ten take over 15%. This CDR3 is built from 15 residues. The junction had 8 bases not matched to a gene; V was cut back by 7 bases and J by 5 bases. The V gene's germline CDR1 is LNHDA and CDR2 SQIVND (reference sequence). It was unsorted whole blood that yielded blood RNA, and germline DNA was also extracted.

Specimen: peripheral blood. The receptor comes from a woman aged 25 to 45 with primary liver carcinoma and hepatitis B virus infection. J is TRBJ1-5 and V is TRBV19; 10 nucleotides align to TRBD1. The DNA of the CDR3 is TGTGCCAGTATTGCGGGACAGGGGAATTATCAGCCCCAGCATTTT. Its protein product is CASIAGQGNYQPQHF.